This T cell receptor beta chain was profiled in a study of regulatory dendritic cells for organ transplantation. This clone appeared a few times. Only in-frame clones appear in the TCRdb table, and some are missing; sequencing was by immunoSEQ multiplex PCR. Among about 20,000 clones listed, around two thirds were seen once. Per the germline V gene, CDR1 is SGHDT and CDR2 is YYEEEE. Trimming pared 4 bases from V and 14 bases from J, leaving 13 bases between. This CDR3 region has 12 residues. This chain connects TRBV5-6 to TRBJ1-6; TRBD1 might be the D (6 bases). The specimen was memory CD4+ T cells from blood. Subset reported: CD45RO+ memory T cells. The receptor comes from a human donor in good health. CDR3 DNA: TGTGCCAGCAGCGCGGACAGCATCACCCTCCACTTT. Residues: CASSADSITLHF.